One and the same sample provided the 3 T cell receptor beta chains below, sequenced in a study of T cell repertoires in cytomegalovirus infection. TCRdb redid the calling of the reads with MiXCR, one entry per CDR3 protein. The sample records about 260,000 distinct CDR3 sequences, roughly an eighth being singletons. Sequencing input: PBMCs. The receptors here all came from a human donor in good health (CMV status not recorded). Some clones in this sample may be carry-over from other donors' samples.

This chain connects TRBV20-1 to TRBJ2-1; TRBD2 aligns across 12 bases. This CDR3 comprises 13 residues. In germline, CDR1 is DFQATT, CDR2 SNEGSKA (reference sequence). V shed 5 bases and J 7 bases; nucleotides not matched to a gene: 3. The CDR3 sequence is CSAEGLAGNEQFF. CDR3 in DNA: TGCAGTGCTGAAGGACTAGCGGGAAATGAGCAGTTCTTC.

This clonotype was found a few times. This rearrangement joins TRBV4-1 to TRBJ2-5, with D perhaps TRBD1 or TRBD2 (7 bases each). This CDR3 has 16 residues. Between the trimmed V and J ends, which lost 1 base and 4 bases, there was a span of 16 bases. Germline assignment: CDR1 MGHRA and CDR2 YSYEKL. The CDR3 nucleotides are TGCGCCAGCAGCCAAGTTCGGGGAGGGGGCCCAGAGACCCAGTACTTC. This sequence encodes CASSQVRGGGPETQYF.

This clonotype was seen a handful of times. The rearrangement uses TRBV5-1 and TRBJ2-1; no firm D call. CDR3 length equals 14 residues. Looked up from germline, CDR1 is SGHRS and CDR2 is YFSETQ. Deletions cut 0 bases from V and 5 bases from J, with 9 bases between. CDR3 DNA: TGCGCCAGCAGCTTGGATGGCAGAAACAATGAGCAGTTCTTC. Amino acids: CASSLDGRNNEQFF. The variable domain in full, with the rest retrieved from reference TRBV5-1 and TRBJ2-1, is KAGVTQTPRYLIKTRGQQVTLSCSPISGHRSVSWYQQTPGQGLQFLFEYFSETQRNKGNFPGRFSGRQFSNSRSEMNVSTLELGDSALYLCASSLDGRNNEQFFGPGTRLTVL.